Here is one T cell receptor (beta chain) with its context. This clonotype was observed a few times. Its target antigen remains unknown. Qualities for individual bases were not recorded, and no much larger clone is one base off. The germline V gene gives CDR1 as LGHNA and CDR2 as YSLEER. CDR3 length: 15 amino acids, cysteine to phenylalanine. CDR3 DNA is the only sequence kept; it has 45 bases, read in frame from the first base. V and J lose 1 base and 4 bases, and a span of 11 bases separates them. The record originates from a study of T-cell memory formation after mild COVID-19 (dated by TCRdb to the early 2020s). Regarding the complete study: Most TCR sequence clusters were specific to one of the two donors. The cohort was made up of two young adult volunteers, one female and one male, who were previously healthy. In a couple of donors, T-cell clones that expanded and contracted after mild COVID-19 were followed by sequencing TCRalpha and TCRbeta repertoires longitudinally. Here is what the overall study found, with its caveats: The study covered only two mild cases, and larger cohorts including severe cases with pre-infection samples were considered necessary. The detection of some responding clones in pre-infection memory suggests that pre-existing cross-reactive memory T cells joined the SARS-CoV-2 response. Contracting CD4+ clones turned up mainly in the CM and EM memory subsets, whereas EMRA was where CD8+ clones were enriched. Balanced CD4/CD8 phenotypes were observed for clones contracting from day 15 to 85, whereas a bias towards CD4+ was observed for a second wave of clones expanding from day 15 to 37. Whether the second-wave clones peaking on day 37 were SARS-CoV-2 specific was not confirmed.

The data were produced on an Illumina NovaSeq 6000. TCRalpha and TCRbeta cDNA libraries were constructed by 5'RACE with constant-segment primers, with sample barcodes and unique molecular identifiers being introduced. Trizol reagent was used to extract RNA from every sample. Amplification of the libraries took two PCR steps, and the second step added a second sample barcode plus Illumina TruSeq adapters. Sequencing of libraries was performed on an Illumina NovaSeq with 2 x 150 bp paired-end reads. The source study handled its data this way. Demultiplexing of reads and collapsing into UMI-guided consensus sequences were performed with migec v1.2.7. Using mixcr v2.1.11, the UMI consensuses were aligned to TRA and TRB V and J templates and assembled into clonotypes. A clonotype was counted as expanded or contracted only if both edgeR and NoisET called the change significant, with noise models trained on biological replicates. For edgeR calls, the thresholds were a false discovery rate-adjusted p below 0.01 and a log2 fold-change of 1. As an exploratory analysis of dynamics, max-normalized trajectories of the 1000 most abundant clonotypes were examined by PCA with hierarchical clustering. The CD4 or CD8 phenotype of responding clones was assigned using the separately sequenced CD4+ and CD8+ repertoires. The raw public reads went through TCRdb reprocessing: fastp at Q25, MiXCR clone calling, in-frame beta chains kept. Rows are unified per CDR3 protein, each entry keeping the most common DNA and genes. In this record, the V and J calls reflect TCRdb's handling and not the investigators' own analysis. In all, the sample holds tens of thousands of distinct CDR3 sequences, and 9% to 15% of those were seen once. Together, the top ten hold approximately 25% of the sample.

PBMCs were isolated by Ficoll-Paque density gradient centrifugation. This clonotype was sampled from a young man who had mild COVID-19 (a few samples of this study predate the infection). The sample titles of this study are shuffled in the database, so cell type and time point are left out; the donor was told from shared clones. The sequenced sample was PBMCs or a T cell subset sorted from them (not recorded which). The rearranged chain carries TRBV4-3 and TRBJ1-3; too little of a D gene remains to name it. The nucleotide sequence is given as TGCGCCAGCAGCCAAGGGCTTGCCCCCGGAAACACCATATATTTT. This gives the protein CASSQGLAPGNTIYF.